The following is a T cell receptor beta chain sequence with its context. What it binds is not known. Indicated time point: around 13 months of natalizumab therapy. Spiked into each PCR were synthetic inline TR CDR3 controls of all V-J pairings. Repertoires were generated with immunoSEQ multiplex PCR, while TCRdb's copy carries only in-frame clones and drops some. The sample lists about 25,000 clones; approximately 90% were seen once. The source of the sample is a study of multiple sclerosis patients with progressive multifocal leukoencephalopathy. Findings of the study overall: Lower normalized Shannon entropy suggested reduced TRB diversity in most PML patients.

The sequenced sample was PBMCs, obtained from a patient treated with natalizumab. The sequence came from a man younger than 40 with multiple sclerosis.

The CDR3 DNA reads TGTGCCAGCAGCTTAGAGTGGGGGGACGAGCAGTACTTC. This codes for CASSLEWGDEQYF. V and J are TRBV11-2 and TRBJ2-7; tentative D call: TRBD2 (6 bases). Germline V gene data show CDR1 as SGHAT and CDR2 as FQNNGV. The CDR3 length is 13 residues. Trimming pared 0 bases from V and 5 bases from J, leaving 8 bases between.